A single TCR beta chain is shown here with its context. Its specificity is unknown. The data were produced by immunoSEQ multiplex PCR, yet TCRdb's version contains in-frame clones alone and is incomplete. Of more than 70,000 clones listed, about nine tenths are singletons. The germline V gene has CDR1 PRHDT and CDR2 FYEKMQ (reference sequence). V dropped 5 bases and J dropped 4 bases, with 17 bases sitting between them. There are 15 residues in the CDR3. The data stem from a study of graft-versus-host responses after intestinal transplantation. Across the study: Each recipient received a multivisceral, liver-intestinal, or isolated intestinal graft. The study gave all recipients anti-thymocyte globulin induction, then tacrolimus and steroids for about three years.

Points from the study as a whole: Within allografts, high graft-versus-host to host-versus-graft clonal ratios were seen among patients with graft-donor T cell macrochimerism. Some GvH clones were seen earlier in gut or blood, suggesting intestinal origin.

Specimen: unstimulated CD4+ T cells sorted from spleen or lymph node cells, collected before intestinal transplant. The chain joins TRBV13 to TRBJ1-1; D is possibly TRBD1 (5 bases). This TCR derives from a human donor who received an intestinal transplant. CDR3: CASSPPGVRGTEAFF. Here the CDR3 DNA reads TGTGCCAGCAGCCCTCCGGGGGTCCGGGGCACTGAAGCTTTCTTT.